This T cell receptor (beta chain) was identified during a study of T cells after yellow fever vaccination. Study observations and caveats: Clones that expanded after primary vaccination mostly reappeared after the booster (just under 98% CD4, 80% to 90% CD8). There was a possibility that FACS-sorted repertoires contained abundant clonotypes contaminating from the bulk population. Though weaker, the secondary response peaked faster, on day 5 versus 15.

This clonotype was detected only a few times. Its antigen is undetermined. In making TCR cDNA, 5'RACE template switching added a universal primer site and UMIs to it. Each CDR3 protein is one row after TCRdb ran MiXCR on the 5' RACE reads. The repertoire holds fewer than 350,000 distinct CDR3 sequences, with 8.7% as singletons. Sequenced here: PBMCs, sampled on the day of the first yellow fever vaccination. This TCR was recovered from a man between 18 and 35 years old who received the YFV17D yellow fever vaccine.

CDR3 bases: TGTGCCAGCAGTGAACCTGGGGTGCGGAGCTCATCGCAGTATTTT. Protein sequence: CASSEPGVRSSSQYF. The rearrangement uses TRBV25-1 and TRBJ2-3, with no clear D. There are 15 residues in the CDR3. V lost 2 bases and J lost 10, with 19 bases in between. The germline gives CDR1 MGHDK, CDR2 SYGVNS.